These 27 T cell receptor beta chains originate from one sample sequenced in a study of cytomegalovirus exposure and HLA in healthy donors. PCR involved 60 Vbeta and 13 Jbeta primers. Clones were read by immunoSEQ multiplex PCR, and TCRdb kept only the in-frame ones, dropping some. Here the sample spans a few hundred thousand clones, 80% being singletons. Sample: PBMCs. All receptors come from a girl aged 2 to 9 in good health and CMV-seronegative.

About this clone: The junction shows a germline mismatch at one end, possibly a read error. The identical CDR3 is also encoded by other nucleotide sequences in the sample. CDR3 in DNA: TGTGCCACACAAGCAGCGGGACCTTACAATGAACAGTTCTTC. Translation gives CATQAAGPYNEQFF. This chain links TRBV6-5 with TRBJ2-1; 7 bases fit TRBD2. The germline gives CDR1 MNHEY, CDR2 SVGAGI. The CDR3 spans 14 residues.

The V gene is TRBV7-6, the J gene TRBJ2-7; D gene unclear. CDR3 length equals 15 residues. CDR1 and CDR2 (germline): SGHVS, FNYEAQ. With 1 base removed from V and 1 base from J, the gap between germline ends came to 11 bases. The CDR3, as DNA: TGTGCCAGCAGCTTAGGTACGGGTAAATCCTACGAGCAGTACTTC. Translated, it gives CASSLGTGKSYEQYF.

V usage is TRBV5-1 and J usage is TRBJ2-7; the match to TRBD1 covers 8 bases. Germline V gene data show CDR1 as SGHRS and CDR2 as YFSETQ. V was clipped by 0 bases and J by 5 bases; unmatched bases: 10. The length of the CDR3 is 16 residues. For the CDR3, the DNA is TGCGCCAGCAGCTTGGACCCCGGGACAGGTTACAACGAGCAGTACTTC. Protein product: CASSLDPGTGYNEQYF.

This chain joins TRBV29-1 and TRBJ2-1; 8 bases line up with TRBD1. J lost 12 bases, V lost 7 bases, and 14 bases had no gene match. Germline loops: CDR1 SQVTM, CDR2 ANQGSEA. The CDR3 contains 13 residues. Here the CDR3 reads CSATFQAGQGQFF. The CDR3 DNA reads as TGCAGCGCTACGTTCCAAGCCGGACAGGGGCAGTTCTTC.

The rearrangement links TRBV29-1 to TRBJ1-2; TRBD1 matches at 8 bases. After removal of 3 bases from V and 6 bases from J, the junction contained 9 bases not matched to a gene. This CDR3 region has 14 residues. CDR1 is SQVTM and CDR2 is ANQGSEA in the germline V gene. CDR3: CSVDYGQGANGYTF. In nucleotides, the CDR3 is TGCAGCGTTGATTATGGGCAGGGGGCGAATGGCTACACCTTC.

This clone is a singleton in its sample. The chain links TRBV9 to TRBJ2-1; 9 bases line up with TRBD2. The length of the CDR3 is 15 residues. Per germline, CDR1 SGDLS and CDR2 YYNGEE. V shed 0 bases and J 9 bases; nucleotides not matched to a gene: 7. The CDR3 sequence: CASSVVGGRASEQFF. CDR3 sequence (DNA): TGTGCCAGCAGCGTAGTCGGCGGGAGGGCCTCTGAGCAGTTCTTC.

The gene calls are TRBV7-2 and TRBJ1-1; D uncertain. CDR3 length equals 12 residues. Trimming shortened V by 5 bases and J by 8 bases, and 12 bases separated the two germline ends. The germline V gene encodes CDR1 SGHTA and CDR2 FQGNSA. This CDR3 reads CASSPTVREAFF. The CDR3 DNA sequence: TGTGCCAGCAGCCCTACTGTGAGGGAAGCTTTCTTT.

The rearrangement joins TRBV4-1 to TRBJ1-1, with 7 bases that match TRBD1. CDR1 is MGHRA, CDR2 YSYEKL, per germline. Unmatched junction bases numbered 8, after V lost 7 bases and J lost 0 bases. CDR3 length equals 15 residues. CDR3 in DNA: TGCGCCAGCACGACAGGGTCCTCGATGAACACTGAAGCTTTCTTT. This translates into CASTTGSSMNTEAFF.

The V gene is TRBV18, the J gene TRBJ1-1; D may be TRBD1 (6 bases). V was shortened by 1 base and J by 0 bases, with 15 bases between the two germline ends. The CDR3 totals 17 residues. The germline V gene has CDR1 KGHSH and CDR2 LQKENI. The CDR3 reads CASSPQRQGRLNTEAFF. CDR3 nucleotides: TGTGCCAGCTCACCACAACGTCAGGGGCGCTTGAACACTGAAGCTTTCTTT.

The rearrangement uses TRBV7-9 and TRBJ1-1; 8 nucleotides align to TRBD1. CDR1 is SEHNR, CDR2 FQNEAQ, per germline (reference sequence). This CDR3 spans 14 amino acids. J was trimmed by 4 bases and V by 4 bases; bases with no gene match: 5. This CDR3 reads CASSWIGQGTEAFF. The CDR3 DNA is TGTGCCAGCAGCTGGATCGGACAGGGCACTGAAGCTTTCTTT.

This chain uses TRBV5-1 with TRBJ2-7; 15 bases align to TRBD2. Germline V gene sequence: CDR1 SGHRS, CDR2 YFSETQ. This CDR3 spans 17 amino acids. Trimming took 2 bases from V and 4 from J; bases not matched to a gene: 7. CDR3 amino acids: CASSFGLAGGQPYEQYF. CDR3 DNA sequence: TGCGCCAGCAGCTTCGGACTAGCGGGAGGGCAACCGTACGAGCAGTACTTC.

The CDR3 here is CASSYKRGEVTNTEAFF. CDR3 bases: TGTGCCAGCAGTTATAAGCGGGGAGAGGTCACGAACACTGAAGCTTTCTTT. The chain employs TRBV28 and TRBJ1-1; the D is unclear. This CDR3 contains 17 residues. The germline V gene encodes CDR1 MDHEN and CDR2 SYDVKM. V was pared by 4 bases and J by 1 base, with 19 bases between.

This clone was seen once. This chain joins TRBV28 and TRBJ1-1; D not certain. This CDR3 contains 14 residues. The V end lost 6 bases, the J end lost 4 bases, and 15 bases lay between the germline ends. CDR1 and CDR2 from the germline V gene are MDHEN and SYDVKM. CDR3 nucleotides: TGTGCCAGCAGGTCGGCAGGTATTCTCACTGAAGCTTTCTTT. Translating it yields CASRSAGILTEAFF. Filled out from reference TRBV28 and TRBJ1-1, the complete variable domain reads DVKVTQSSRYLVKRTGEKVFLECVQDMDHENMFWYRQDPGLGLRLIYFSYDVKMKEKGDIPEGYSVSREKKERFSLILESASTNQTSMYLCASRSAGILTEAFFGQGTRLTVV.

The chain recombines TRBV13 with TRBJ2-1; tentatively, D is TRBD2 (6 bases). Per the germline V gene, CDR1 is PRHDT and CDR2 is FYEKMQ (reference sequence). V lost 4 bases, J lost 4 bases, and 20 bases lay in between. The CDR3 has 17 amino acids. CDR3 nucleotides: TGTGCCAGCAGCTCGAACCCGGGACTGGGGGTTTACAATGAGCAGTTCTTC. Encoded protein: CASSSNPGLGVYNEQFF.

The rearrangement uses TRBV4-1 and TRBJ2-2; 11 nucleotides align to TRBD2. This CDR3 spans 19 amino acids. The junction had 15 bases not matched to a gene; V was cut back by 4 bases and J by 5 bases. CDR1 and CDR2 from the germline V gene are MGHRA and YSYEKL. CDR3 protein: CASSRLIRGASGRTGELFF. The CDR3 DNA reads TGCGCCAGCAGCCGTCTCATCCGAGGAGCTAGCGGGAGGACCGGGGAGCTGTTTTTT.

The chain links TRBV7-2 to TRBJ2-7; D possibly corresponds to TRBD1 (5 bases). The CDR3 is made up of 15 amino acids. Looked up from germline, CDR1 is SGHTA and CDR2 is FQGNSA. The V and J ends lost 1 base and 0 bases respectively, with 10 bases between them. The CDR3 here is CASSLVFDSSYEQYF. CDR3 coding DNA: TGTGCCAGCAGCTTAGTTTTTGACAGCTCCTACGAGCAGTACTTC.

V gene TRBV9 combines with J gene TRBJ2-3, with D tentatively TRBD1 (6 bases). This CDR3 comprises 15 residues. V dropped 0 bases and J dropped 0 bases, with 8 bases sitting between them. Germline assignment: CDR1 SGDLS and CDR2 YYNGEE. The CDR3 DNA is TGTGCCAGCAGCGTAGCGGGGACAAGCACAGATACGCAGTATTTT. Translated, it gives CASSVAGTSTDTQYF.

The V call is TRBV5-6, the J call TRBJ2-2; 8 bases agree with TRBD2. This CDR3 has 14 residues. J was trimmed by 5 bases and V by 1 base; bases with no gene match: 1. Germline CDR1 reads SGHDT; CDR2 reads YYEEEE. The CDR3, as DNA: TGTGCCAGCAGCTTGAGCGGGGGAACCGGGGAGCTGTTTTTT. Translated, it gives CASSLSGGTGELFF. The entire variable domain, with the rest obtained from reference TRBV5-6 and TRBJ2-2, is as follows: DAGVTQSPTHLIKTRGQQVTLRCSPKSGHDTVSWYQQALGQGPQFIFQYYEEEERQRGNFPDRFSGHQFPNYSSELNVNALLLGDSALYLCASSLSGGTGELFFGEGSRLTVL.

The V gene is TRBV5-8, the J gene TRBJ1-2; no definite D call. Looked up from germline, CDR1 is SGHTS and CDR2 is YDEGEE. The germline V and J ends were trimmed by 2 bases and 7 bases, with 12 bases remaining between them. CDR3 size: 13 residues. The CDR3 sequence: CASSLGGWFGYTF. In nucleotides, the CDR3 is TGTGCCAGCAGCTTAGGCGGGTGGTTTGGCTACACCTTC.

This sequence joins TRBV27 and TRBJ1-4; no firm D call. Deletions cut 8 bases from V and 8 bases from J, with 21 bases between. In germline, CDR1 is MNHEY, CDR2 SMNVEV (reference sequence). The CDR3 contains 15 residues. This CDR3 is CASGINEDRGEKLFF. CDR3 DNA: TGTGCCAGCGGTATCAACGAAGACCGAGGGGAAAAACTGTTTTTT.

CDR3 nucleotides: TGTGCCAGTGGGGGGTGGGCCCTGGGGAATGAGCAGTTCTTC. It codes for CASGGWALGNEQFF. The J gene is TRBJ2-1, the V gene TRBV19, with D perhaps matching TRBD2 (6 bases). Per the germline V gene, CDR1 is LNHDA and CDR2 is SQIVND (reference sequence). This CDR3 has 14 residues. The V end lost 8 bases, the J end lost 7 bases, and 18 bases lay between the germline ends.

The chain couples TRBV4-1 to TRBJ1-2; D is unresolved. This CDR3 comprises 15 residues. The germline gives CDR1 MGHRA, CDR2 YSYEKL. V was pared by 0 bases and J by 0 bases, with 8 bases between. CDR3 region: CASSQERVTNYGYTF. DNA for the CDR3: TGCGCCAGCAGCCAAGAACGGGTCACTAACTATGGCTACACCTTC.

The J gene is TRBJ1-3, the V gene TRBV4-1; 9 bases fit TRBD1. This CDR3 has 18 residues. V trimming: 0 bases; J trimming: 3 bases; junction bases outside the gene matches: 9. Germline lookup yields CDR1 MGHRA and CDR2 YSYEKL. As DNA, the CDR3 is TGCGCCAGCAGCCAAGATGAGGGACAGGGTTTTGTTGGAAACACCATATATTTT. It translates to CASSQDEGQGFVGNTIYF.

The CDR3 sequence: CASSLAPRANQPQHF. CDR3 in DNA: TGTGCCAGCAGCTTGGCCCCTAGAGCCAATCAGCCCCAGCATTTT. The rearrangement links TRBV5-8 to TRBJ1-5; no clear D gene. V was shortened by 0 bases and J by 3 bases, with 10 bases between the two germline ends. Germline V gene data show CDR1 as SGHTS and CDR2 as YDEGEE. This CDR3 contains 15 residues.

The chain recombines TRBV7-9 with TRBJ2-7; 8 bases map to TRBD1. Trimming removed 6 bases from V and 4 bases from J; junction bases left unmatched: 14. The CDR3 covers 16 residues. Germline V gene lookup returns CDR1 SEHNR and CDR2 FQNEAQ (reference sequence). In DNA form, the CDR3 reads TGTGCCAGCAGTCCTCGGACAGGGCCACGGTGGTACGAGCAGTACTTC. Its protein product is CASSPRTGPRWYEQYF.

In this sample, this clone turned up a few times. The chain is built from TRBV27 and TRBJ2-2; 14 bases map to TRBD2. The CDR3 spans 17 residues. Germline CDR1 is MNHEY and CDR2 is SMNVEV (reference sequence). V trimming: 3 bases; J trimming: 3 bases; junction bases outside the gene matches: 3. This chain's CDR3 is CASSFEGLAGDTGELFF. The CDR3 DNA sequence: TGTGCCAGCAGTTTTGAGGGACTAGCGGGAGACACCGGGGAGCTGTTTTTT.

The rearrangement joins TRBV30 to TRBJ2-5; D unclear. Trimming left V 0 bases short and J 2 bases short, with 13 bases between. Germline loops: CDR1 GTSNPN, CDR2 SVGIG (reference sequence). The CDR3 contains 15 residues. CDR3 in DNA: TGTGCCTGGAGTGTACAATTGGCAAGTCAAGAGACCCAGTACTTC. It encodes CAWSVQLASQETQYF.